A single sample gave rise to the 30 T cell receptor beta chains below, sequenced in a study of blood T cell repertoires in COVID-19. Sequencing was performed with immunoSEQ multiplex PCR; in TCRdb, only in-frame clones are kept and a portion is missing. The sample lists some 150,000 clones; around four fifths were seen once. Input material: peripheral blood. The source of these receptors is a woman between 40 and 50 years old with active or convalescent COVID-19.

This clone was counted once. V and J are TRBV2 and TRBJ2-1, with a possible D match to TRBD1 (5 bases). V was cut by 1 base and J by 6 bases, with 13 bases left in between. Looked up from germline, CDR1 is SNHLY and CDR2 is FYNNEI. The CDR3 consists of 15 residues. CDR3 sequence: CASSEVSGPPNEQFF. The DNA for the CDR3 is TGTGCCAGCAGTGAAGTTTCAGGGCCCCCCAATGAGCAGTTCTTC.

This chain joins TRBV19 and TRBJ1-5; possibly TRBD1 for D (6 bases). The germline V gene has CDR1 LNHDA and CDR2 SQIVND (reference sequence). There are 15 residues in the CDR3. V was pared by 1 base and J by 7 bases, with 14 bases between. Here the CDR3 reads CASSIGDILGQPQHF. The CDR3 DNA reads TGTGCCAGTAGTATAGGGGACATATTAGGGCAGCCCCAGCATTTT.

The chain recombines TRBV5-4 with TRBJ1-2; D may be TRBD1 (6 bases). CDR3 size: 15 residues. The germline V and J ends were trimmed by 3 bases and 4 bases, with 16 bases remaining between them. Germline values: CDR1 SGHNT, CDR2 YYREEE (reference sequence). This chain's CDR3 is CASSSGTPVGYGYTF. CDR3 nucleotides: TGTGCCAGCAGCTCCGGGACACCGGTGGGCTATGGCTACACCTTC.

The gene calls are TRBV24-1 and TRBJ2-1; D is ambiguous. Deletions cut 3 bases from V and 0 bases from J, with 14 bases between. The CDR3 loop spans 17 amino acids. Looked up from germline, CDR1 is KGHDR and CDR2 is SFDVKD. CDR3 protein: CATSDTSDWSSYNEQFF. In nucleotides, the CDR3 is TGTGCCACCAGTGATACAAGTGACTGGAGCTCCTACAATGAGCAGTTCTTC.

V gene TRBV11-2 combines with J gene TRBJ2-7, with TRBD1 identical over 9 bases. Losses at the gene ends were 0 bases for V and 2 bases for J; bases not matched to a gene: 2. CDR3 length equals 15 residues. Germline loops: CDR1 SGHAT, CDR2 FQNNGV. CDR3 DNA sequence: TGTGCCAGCAGCTTAGAGGGGACAGGGCCCTACGAGCAGTACTTC. Its translation is CASSLEGTGPYEQYF.

The chain links TRBV27 to TRBJ2-3; TRBD2 matches at 10 bases. Unmatched junction bases numbered 17, after V lost 6 bases and J lost 8 bases. Germline CDR1 is MNHEY and CDR2 is SMNVEV (reference sequence). This CDR3 contains 17 residues. As DNA, the CDR3 is TGTGCCAGCAGGATGAGCGGGAGGGCCGTTATCCTGGGTACGCAGTATTTT. Amino acids: CASRMSGRAVILGTQYF.

The rearrangement uses TRBV28 and TRBJ1-4; the match to TRBD1 covers 9 bases. V trimming: 2 bases; J trimming: 6 bases; junction bases outside the gene matches: 7. CDR3 length: 16 residues. Germline values: CDR1 MDHEN, CDR2 SYDVKM. CDR3 amino acids: CASSLTGGEADEKLFF. In nucleotides, the CDR3 is TGTGCCAGCAGTTTAACAGGGGGCGAGGCAGATGAAAAACTGTTTTTT.

V gene TRBV9 combines with J gene TRBJ2-1; D uncertain. Germline CDR1 and CDR2: SGDLS and YYNGEE. The germline V and J ends were trimmed by 3 bases and 6 bases, with 4 bases remaining between them. The CDR3 is made up of 11 amino acids. CDR3 sequence reads: CASSAGNEQFF. CDR3 DNA sequence: TGTGCCAGCAGCGCGGGCAATGAGCAGTTCTTC.

The sample holds a few counts of this clone. This chain links TRBV18 with TRBJ1-1; D is possibly TRBD1 (6 bases). Trimming left V 4 bases short and J 8 bases short, with 11 bases between. The germline V gene encodes CDR1 KGHSH and CDR2 LQKENI. The CDR3 has 12 residues. The CDR3 region is CASSRTGLEAFF. DNA of the CDR3: TGTGCCAGCTCACGTACAGGGTTAGAAGCTTTCTTT.

This clone was detected a few times. J is TRBJ1-5 and V is TRBV7-2; D gene ambiguous. Germline values: CDR1 SGHTA, CDR2 FQGNSA. This CDR3 contains 12 residues. V lost 1 base, J lost 6 bases, and 4 bases lay in between. CDR3 in amino acids: CASSLGLQPQHF. In DNA form, the CDR3 reads TGTGCCAGCAGCTTAGGTCTTCAGCCCCAGCATTTT. The variable domain in full, with the rest retrieved from reference TRBV7-2 and TRBJ1-5, is GAGVSQSPSNKVTEKGKDVELRCDPISGHTALYWYRQSLGQGLEFLIYFQGNSAPDKSGLPSDRFSAERTGGSVSTLTIQRTQQEDSAVYLCASSLGLQPQHFGDGTRLSIL.

The chain combines TRBV9 with TRBJ2-1, with D hard to call. Germline V CDR1 and CDR2: SGDLS, YYNGEE. The CDR3 length is 15 residues. With 0 bases removed from V and 6 bases from J, the gap between germline ends came to 13 bases. The CDR3 bases are TGTGCCAGCAGCGTAGACTTCGCTCTTGGCAATGAGCAGTTCTTC. Its translation is CASSVDFALGNEQFF.

The chain recombines TRBV28 with TRBJ1-4; possibly TRBD1 for D (6 bases). This CDR3 has 16 residues. V shed 5 bases and J shed 0 bases, with 13 bases lying between them. Germline V gives CDR1 MDHEN, CDR2 SYDVKM. DNA for the CDR3: TGTGCCAGCAGTACCCGGACAGTTTCAACTAATGAAAAACTGTTTTTT. It encodes CASSTRTVSTNEKLFF. Drawing the rest from reference TRBV28 and TRBJ1-4, the complete variable domain is DVKVTQSSRYLVKRTGEKVFLECVQDMDHENMFWYRQDPGLGLRLIYFSYDVKMKEKGDIPEGYSVSREKKERFSLILESASTNQTSMYLCASSTRTVSTNEKLFFGSGTQLSVL.

The CDR3 loop is CASSDPAGVTGELFF. CDR3 in DNA: TGTGCCAGCAGTGACCCGGCAGGGGTCACCGGGGAGCTGTTTTTT. The chain carries TRBV2 and TRBJ2-2, with a weak D call TRBD1 (6 bases). Deletions cut 3 bases from V and 4 bases from J, with 12 bases between. CDR3 length: 15 residues. Germline V CDR1 and CDR2: SNHLY, FYNNEI.

The chain carries TRBV28 and TRBJ1-4; no reliable D call. The length of the CDR3 is 15 residues. Trimming cost V 5 bases and J 7 bases, with 17 bases left between them. The germline CDR1 and CDR2 sequences are MDHEN and SYDVKM. CDR3 sequence reads: CASSPIRGTGEKLFF. The CDR3 DNA reads TGTGCCAGCAGTCCCATTAGAGGCACCGGTGAAAAACTGTTTTTT.

This clone was found a few times. This chain connects TRBV27 to TRBJ1-1; D remains unclear. Trimming took 3 bases from V and 0 from J, leaving 5 bases between them. CDR3 length: 13 residues. Germline V gene sequence: CDR1 MNHEY, CDR2 SMNVEV (reference sequence). The CDR3 region is CASSFQMNTEAFF. The CDR3 DNA sequence: TGTGCCAGCAGTTTCCAGATGAACACTGAAGCTTTCTTT.

The chain links TRBV5-1 to TRBJ2-7, with TRBD1 as a possible D gene (6 bases). V was shortened by 0 bases and J by 3 bases, with 13 bases between the two germline ends. This CDR3 is 15 amino acids long. The germline V gene has CDR1 SGHRS and CDR2 YFSETQ. DNA for the CDR3: TGCGCCAGCAGCTTGGCCGGACAGACGATCTACGAGCAGTACTTC. This gives the protein CASSLAGQTIYEQYF.

This chain joins TRBV2 and TRBJ2-3; 11 positions match TRBD1. The CDR3 is 15 amino acids. Germline V lookup: CDR1 SNHLY, CDR2 FYNNEI. V trimming: 6 bases; J trimming: 4 bases; junction bases outside the gene matches: 6. The CDR3 nucleotides are TGTGCCAGCAGCTCTTCGGGACAGGGGGCAGATACGCAGTATTTT. It encodes CASSSSGQGADTQYF. The variable domain in full, with the rest retrieved from reference TRBV2 and TRBJ2-3, is EPEVTQTPSHQVTQMGQEVILRCVPISNHLYFYWYRQILGQKVEFLVSFYNNEISEKSEIFDDQFSVERPDGSNFTLKIRSTKLEDSAMYFCASSSSGQGADTQYFGPGTRLTVL.

This clone was observed once. CDR3 in DNA: TGTGCCAGCAGCTTAGGGCCCGAGCAGTACTTC. This gives the protein CASSLGPEQYF. The chain couples TRBV11-2 to TRBJ2-7; D is undetermined. V was clipped by 1 base and J by 6 bases, with 4 bases between them. Germline V gene lookup returns CDR1 SGHAT and CDR2 FQNNGV. The CDR3 is 11 amino acids.

The CDR3, as DNA: TGTGCCAGCAGGTCGACAGGGAGGTATGGCTACACCTTC. This translates into CASRSTGRYGYTF. The chain carries TRBV6-5 and TRBJ1-2; 7 nucleotides line up with TRBD1. This CDR3 comprises 13 residues. V trimming: 6 bases; J trimming: 5 bases; junction bases outside the gene matches: 6. CDR1 MNHEY and CDR2 SVGAGI come from the germline V gene.

The chain carries TRBV27 and TRBJ1-4; no reliable D call. The CDR3 length is 13 residues. V shed 7 bases and J shed 8 bases, with 14 bases lying between them. Germline-derived CDR1 and CDR2 are MNHEY and SMNVEV (reference sequence). CDR3 DNA sequence: TGTGCCAGCACCCCCCTGGGCAGCGAAAAACTGTTTTTT. Protein sequence: CASTPLGSEKLFF.

The chain recombines TRBV5-1 with TRBJ1-1; D possibly corresponds to TRBD1 (5 bases). The CDR3 runs 14 residues. Trimming cost V 2 bases and J 3 bases, with 11 bases left between them. The germline V gene has CDR1 SGHRS and CDR2 YFSETQ. The CDR3 here is CASSFTGDYTEAFF. In DNA, the CDR3 is TGCGCCAGCAGCTTCACAGGCGACTACACTGAAGCTTTCTTT. Filled out from reference TRBV5-1 and TRBJ1-1, the complete variable domain reads KAGVTQTPRYLIKTRGQQVTLSCSPISGHRSVSWYQQTPGQGLQFLFEYFSETQRNKGNFPGRFSGRQFSNSRSEMNVSTLELGDSALYLCASSFTGDYTEAFFGQGTRLTVV.

This CDR3 is CASSFLGARGYTF. In DNA form, the CDR3 reads TGTGCCAGCAGTTTCTTGGGGGCGCGCGGCTACACCTTC. This chain links TRBV28 with TRBJ1-2; weak D call: TRBD1 (6 bases). The CDR3 extends over 13 amino acids. The V end lost 3 bases, the J end lost 8 bases, and 13 bases lay between the germline ends. Germline CDR1 and CDR2: MDHEN and SYDVKM.

To note about this clone: The sample holds other DNA sequences that translate to the same CDR3. The CDR3 DNA reads TGTGCCAGTAGTATTGGGCAGGGGTATGGCTACACCTTC. Amino acids: CASSIGQGYGYTF. This sequence joins TRBV19 and TRBJ1-2, with a possible D match to TRBD1 (6 bases). V lost 3 bases and J 5 bases, leaving 10 bases between the germline ends. CDR1 and CDR2 (germline): LNHDA, SQIVND (reference sequence). There are 13 residues in the CDR3.

This rearrangement joins TRBV30 to TRBJ1-2; a possible D gene is TRBD1 (5 bases). Germline V gives CDR1 GTSNPN, CDR2 SVGIG (reference sequence). With 3 bases removed from V and 8 bases from J, the gap between germline ends came to 19 bases. This CDR3 contains 14 residues. CDR3 region: CAWSRDSNLRGYTF. The CDR3 DNA is TGTGCCTGGAGCAGGGACTCAAATTTGCGGGGCTACACCTTC. The full variable domain, with the rest looked up from reference TRBV30 and TRBJ1-2, is SQTIHQWPATLVQPVGSPLSLECTVEGTSNPNLYWYRQAAGRGLQLLFYSVGIGQISSEVPQNLSASRPQDRQFILSSKKLLLSDSGFYLCAWSRDSNLRGYTFGSGTRLTVV.

The rearrangement links TRBV5-1 to TRBJ1-2, with a tentative D call TRBD1 (5 bases). V was shortened by 7 bases and J by 8 bases, with 27 bases between the two germline ends. CDR1 is SGHRS, CDR2 YFSETQ, per germline. The CDR3 is made up of 16 amino acids. The CDR3 sequence: CASRSLDVWQGGGYTF. Written as DNA, the CDR3 is TGCGCCAGCCGCAGCTTGGACGTTTGGCAGGGAGGAGGCTACACCTTC. Drawing the rest from reference TRBV5-1 and TRBJ1-2, the complete variable domain is KAGVTQTPRYLIKTRGQQVTLSCSPISGHRSVSWYQQTPGQGLQFLFEYFSETQRNKGNFPGRFSGRQFSNSRSEMNVSTLELGDSALYLCASRSLDVWQGGGYTFGSGTRLTVV.

The rearrangement uses TRBV9 and TRBJ1-2; no reliable D call. The CDR3 spans 12 residues. Germline V gives CDR1 SGDLS, CDR2 YYNGEE. With 0 bases removed from V and 8 bases from J, the gap between germline ends came to 8 bases. CDR3 amino acids: CASSVGEGGYTF. CDR3 DNA: TGTGCCAGCAGCGTAGGGGAGGGAGGCTACACCTTC. Supplemented by reference TRBV9 and TRBJ1-2, the full variable domain reads DSGVTQTPKHLITATGQRVTLRCSPRSGDLSVYWYQQSLDQGLQFLIQYYNGEERAKGNILERFSAQQFPDLHSELNLSSLELGDSALYFCASSVGEGGYTFGSGTRLTVV.

The rearrangement links TRBV5-1 to TRBJ1-2; 8 nucleotides agree with TRBD1. CDR1 and CDR2 from the germline V gene are SGHRS and YFSETQ. After removal of 3 bases from V and 4 bases from J, the junction contained 5 bases not matched to a gene. The CDR3 contains 14 residues. The CDR3 DNA follows: TGCGCCAGCAGCTCGGGACAGGCCTCCTATGGCTACACCTTC. This codes for CASSSGQASYGYTF.

This rearrangement joins TRBV3-1 (or the pseudogene TRBV3-2) to TRBJ1-1, with D tentatively TRBD1 (6 bases). CDR3 length: 14 amino acids. Per the germline V gene, CDR1 is LGHDT and CDR2 is YNNKEL (reference sequence). V gave up 1 base and J gave up 6 bases, with 12 bases separating them. The CDR3 protein is CASSQGTGGAEAFF. The CDR3 bases are TGTGCCAGCAGCCAAGGGACTGGGGGCGCTGAAGCTTTCTTT.

The rearrangement joins TRBV6-5 to TRBJ2-1, with D perhaps matching TRBD2 (6 bases). The CDR3 has 16 amino acids. Germline V gives CDR1 MNHEY, CDR2 SVGAGI. Trimming left V 3 bases short and J 3 bases short, with 15 bases between. The CDR3 DNA reads TGTGCCAGCAGTTATGGGGGAGGCGTTAACTACAATGAGCAGTTCTTC. It yields the protein CASSYGGGVNYNEQFF.

The chain recombines TRBV3-1 (or the pseudogene TRBV3-2) with TRBJ1-6, with no clear D. The germline V gene encodes CDR1 LGHDT and CDR2 YNNKEL (reference sequence). The CDR3 sequence is 20 residues long. Trimming left V 1 base short and J 8 bases short, with 27 bases between. The CDR3: CASSQGVLLRPSSAHSPLHF. CDR3 DNA: TGTGCCAGCAGCCAAGGGGTCCTCTTGAGGCCCTCTTCGGCCCATTCACCCCTCCACTTT.